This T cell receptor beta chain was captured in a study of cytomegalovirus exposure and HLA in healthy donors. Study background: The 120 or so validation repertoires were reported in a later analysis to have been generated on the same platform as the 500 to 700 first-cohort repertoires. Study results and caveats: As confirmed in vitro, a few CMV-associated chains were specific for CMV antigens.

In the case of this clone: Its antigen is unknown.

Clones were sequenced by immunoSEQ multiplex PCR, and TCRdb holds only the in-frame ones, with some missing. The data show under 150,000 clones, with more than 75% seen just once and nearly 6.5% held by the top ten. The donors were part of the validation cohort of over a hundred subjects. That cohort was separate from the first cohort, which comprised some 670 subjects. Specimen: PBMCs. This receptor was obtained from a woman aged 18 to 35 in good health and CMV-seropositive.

The CDR3 region is CASSLDGVVEYF. In DNA form, the CDR3 reads TGTGCCAGCAGCTTAGACGGGGTAGTTGAGTACTTC. This sequence joins TRBV7-9 and TRBJ2-7, with TRBD2 as a possible D gene (5 bases). Germline V gene data show CDR1 as SEHNR and CDR2 as FQNEAQ (reference sequence). V was clipped by 1 base and J by 11 bases, with 12 bases between them. The CDR3 runs 12 residues.